These 12 T cell receptor beta chains were all obtained from the same sample, sequenced in a study of blood T cells in healthy people across ages. Using a J-beta primer mix together with a sample-barcoded 5' primer, a second PCR was run for roughly 7 to 11 cycles. MiXCR, run by TCRdb on the 5' RACE reads, gives a single entry per CDR3 protein. The sample lists approximately 780,000 distinct CDR3 sequences, 20% to 30% seen once, with approximately 2.9% in the top ten. Separately, the same data were catalogued under a study of T cells of mothers and their children.

Source material: blood. Source of these receptors: a boy between 10 and 17 years old in good health.

The chain links TRBV10-1 to TRBJ2-7; maybe TRBD2 (5 bases). Germline V CDR1 and CDR2: WNHNN, SYGVQD (reference sequence). This CDR3 has 13 residues. V lost 4 bases to trimming and J lost 2 bases, with 9 bases between them. DNA for the CDR3: TGCGCCAGCAGTGGTGGGAGTGCCTACGAGCAGTACTTC. It translates to CASSGGSAYEQYF.

This sequence joins TRBV5-1 and TRBJ2-5; D is possibly TRBD1 (5 bases). Germline V gene data show CDR1 as SGHRS and CDR2 as YFSETQ. With 1 base removed from V and 5 bases from J, the gap between germline ends came to 15 bases. This CDR3 is 15 amino acids long. Here the CDR3 reads CASSLFPLQAETQYF. For the CDR3, the DNA is TGCGCCAGCAGCTTGTTTCCCCTACAGGCGGAGACCCAGTACTTC.

The chain combines TRBV5-1 with TRBJ1-1; D call uncertain. The CDR3 spans 14 residues. CDR1 is SGHRS, CDR2 YFSETQ, per germline. V shed 0 bases and J shed 1 base, with 7 bases lying between them. In DNA, the CDR3 is TGCGCCAGCAGCTTGGTCCCAGGGAACACTGAAGCTTTCTTT. Amino acid sequence: CASSLVPGNTEAFF.

The chain links TRBV7-3 to TRBJ2-5; 7 bases align to TRBD2. The ends lost 5 bases at V and 4 bases at J; junction bases unmatched: 4. The CDR3 is made up of 13 amino acids. Germline values: CDR1 SGHTA, CDR2 FQGTGA. CDR3: CASSPASGETQYF. CDR3 coding DNA: TGTGCCAGCAGCCCTGCTAGCGGAGAGACCCAGTACTTC.

The V and J genes are TRBV3-1 and TRBJ2-1; D is unclear. V gave up 3 bases and J gave up 5 bases, with 11 bases separating them. The CDR3 sequence is 14 residues long. CDR1 and CDR2 from the germline V gene are LGHDT and YNNKEL (reference sequence). CDR3 sequence: CASSQSRLNNEQFF. The DNA of the CDR3 is TGTGCCAGCAGCCAGTCCCGGCTCAACAATGAGCAGTTCTTC.

The chain employs TRBV30 and TRBJ1-6; D gene ambiguous. The CDR3 runs 13 residues. The germline V and J ends were trimmed by 3 bases and 8 bases, with 11 bases remaining between them. The germline gives CDR1 GTSNPN, CDR2 SVGIG (reference sequence). CDR3 sequence: CAWSLLGDSPLHF. CDR3 DNA sequence: TGTGCCTGGAGCCTCTTGGGCGATTCACCCCTCCACTTT.

The gene calls are TRBV3-1 and TRBJ2-7, with 10 bases aligning to TRBD2. This CDR3 contains 17 residues. The junction had 11 bases not matched to a gene; V was cut back by 0 bases and J by 6 bases. From germline, CDR1 is LGHDT and CDR2 YNNKEL (reference sequence). CDR3 bases: TGTGCCAGCAGCCAAGATTCCTCACGTAGCGGGGGGAGCGAGCAGTACTTC. The encoded protein is CASSQDSSRSGGSEQYF.

This clonotype was counted once. V is TRBV18 and J is TRBJ1-5; D gene ambiguous. CDR1 and CDR2 (germline): KGHSH, LQKENI. The CDR3 has 15 residues. The V and J ends lost 4 bases and 4 bases respectively, with 14 bases between them. The CDR3 loop reads CASSRRGRENQPQHF. CDR3 nucleotides: TGTGCCAGCTCACGTCGCGGACGGGAAAATCAGCCCCAGCATTTT.

The gene calls are TRBV20-1 and TRBJ1-5, with a possible D match to TRBD1 (5 bases). Per the germline V gene, CDR1 is DFQATT and CDR2 is SNEGSKA (reference sequence). CDR3 length equals 15 residues. V lost 0 bases, J lost 2 bases, and 11 bases lay in between. Here the CDR3 DNA reads TGCAGTGCTAGAGAACCCGGGACGGGCAATCAGCCCCAGCATTTT. This sequence encodes CSAREPGTGNQPQHF.

This clonotype appeared a few times. This chain links TRBV9 with TRBJ2-5; D may be TRBD1 or TRBD2 (5 bases each). V dropped 0 bases and J dropped 4 bases, with 13 bases sitting between them. The CDR3 is 15 amino acids. Germline-derived CDR1 and CDR2 are SGDLS and YYNGEE. For the CDR3, the DNA is TGTGCCAGCAGCGTAGAGGGGACGCCCCCAGAGACCCAGTACTTC. This encodes CASSVEGTPPETQYF.

This clonotype was picked up a small number of times. This chain links TRBV6-6 with TRBJ1-1; 9 bases fit TRBD1. V lost 6 bases to trimming and J lost 5 bases; unmatched junction nucleotides: 7. This CDR3 has 14 amino acids. The germline V gene encodes CDR1 MNHNY and CDR2 SVGAGI (reference sequence). CDR3 sequence reads: CASRLGQGRTEAFF. CDR3 sequence (DNA): TGTGCCAGCAGGCTGGGACAGGGAAGAACTGAAGCTTTCTTT.

This clonotype has only a few counts. The chain carries TRBV20-1 and TRBJ2-5; 12 positions match TRBD2. The CDR3 spans 14 residues. The V gene end was trimmed by 7 bases and the J gene end by 7 bases; junction bases not matched to a gene: 10. CDR1 and CDR2 from the germline V gene are DFQATT and SNEGSKA (reference sequence). The CDR3 here is CSGTSGDLPGTQYF. The CDR3 DNA sequence: TGCAGTGGGACTAGCGGGGACCTTCCAGGGACCCAGTACTTC.